The 23 T cell receptor beta chains reported below all come from one sample, sequenced in a study of cytomegalovirus exposure and HLA in healthy donors. It was with 60 Vbeta and 13 Jbeta primers that the PCR ran. Using immunoSEQ multiplex PCR, the repertoire was profiled, and TCRdb retains in-frame clones only, with some absent. The sample holds 97,000 or so clones; roughly three fifths are singletons and the top ten take under 5.5%. What was sequenced was PBMCs. The receptors originated from a human donor in good health.

This chain joins TRBV5-1 and TRBJ2-7, with 8 bases that match TRBD1. Trimming at V came to 1 base and at J to 2 bases, leaving 8 bases not matched to a gene. Per germline, CDR1 SGHRS and CDR2 YFSETQ. The CDR3 contains 16 residues. The CDR3 sequence: CASSLTVSGQAYEQYF. The CDR3 nucleotides read TGCGCCAGCAGCTTGACTGTTTCGGGACAGGCCTACGAGCAGTACTTC.

This clone was detected once. The chain combines TRBV27 with TRBJ1-5, with D tentatively TRBD1 (6 bases). The V and J ends lost 0 bases and 5 bases respectively, with 11 bases between them. Germline V gene data show CDR1 as MNHEY and CDR2 as SMNVEV (reference sequence). The CDR3 runs to 15 residues. The CDR3 here is CASSLSSRGYQPQHF. For the CDR3, the DNA is TGTGCCAGCAGTTTATCGAGCAGGGGTTATCAGCCCCAGCATTTT.

The chain joins TRBV5-1 to TRBJ2-3; D unresolved. V dropped 0 bases and J dropped 0 bases, with 11 bases sitting between them. This CDR3 has 16 residues. In germline, CDR1 is SGHRS, CDR2 YFSETQ. In nucleotides, the CDR3 is TGCGCCAGCAGCTTGGGGGCCCCCGCTAGCACAGATACGCAGTATTTT. Translation gives CASSLGAPASTDTQYF.

The gene calls are TRBV19 and TRBJ2-1, with a weak D call TRBD2 (6 bases). From germline, CDR1 is LNHDA and CDR2 SQIVND (reference sequence). This CDR3 spans 13 amino acids. The ends were cut back, 5 bases at V and 10 bases at J, with 15 bases in the middle. The CDR3 sequence: CASSFGDWGEQFF. CDR3 bases: TGTGCCAGTAGTTTCGGGGACTGGGGCGAGCAGTTCTTC.

V gene TRBV7-9 combines with J gene TRBJ2-7; 9 positions agree with TRBD1. The CDR3 has 14 residues. The germline CDR1 and CDR2 sequences are SEHNR and FQNEAQ (reference sequence). The J segment lost 7 bases and the V segment lost 1 base, leaving 5 bases of the junction unmatched. CDR3: CASSLGGTGFEQYF. The DNA of the CDR3 is TGTGCCAGCAGCTTAGGAGGGACAGGGTTTGAGCAGTACTTC.

A few counts support this clone. This rearrangement joins TRBV6-1 to TRBJ1-2, with a weak D call TRBD1 (5 bases). V was cut by 3 bases and J by 4 bases, with 12 bases left in between. Germline CDR1 is MNHNS and CDR2 is SASEGT. The CDR3 sequence is 14 residues long. The CDR3 DNA follows: TGTGCCAGCAGTGATTTCGGGAGGGGCTATGGCTACACCTTC. Residues: CASSDFGRGYGYTF.

V gene TRBV13 combines with J gene TRBJ2-3; possibly TRBD2 for D (5 bases). Deletions cut 7 bases from V and 6 bases from J, with 14 bases between. The CDR3 is 13 residues long. Germline CDR1 and CDR2: PRHDT and FYEKMQ (reference sequence). Written as DNA, the CDR3 is TGTGCCAGCATGCGAGGGTCTATGGATACGCAGTATTTT. Translating gives CASMRGSMDTQYF.

The chain carries TRBV5-1 and TRBJ2-1; possibly TRBD1 for D (6 bases). Germline CDR1 and CDR2: SGHRS and YFSETQ. Trimming left V 0 bases short and J 7 bases short, with 11 bases between. The CDR3 runs 14 residues. This CDR3 reads CASSLVGAANEQFF. The CDR3 coding sequence is TGCGCCAGCAGCTTGGTGGGGGCGGCGAATGAGCAGTTCTTC.

A note on this clone: The sample contains more than one DNA sequence encoding this CDR3. The rearrangement links TRBV19 to TRBJ2-7, with 11 bases fitting TRBD2. V lost 5 bases, J lost 4 bases, and 4 bases stayed unmatched. Germline values: CDR1 LNHDA, CDR2 SQIVND (reference sequence). The CDR3 length is 14 residues. The CDR3 DNA follows: TGTGCCAGTAGTCCAGGACTAGCGGGTTACGAGCAGTACTTC. Its protein product is CASSPGLAGYEQYF. Full variable domain (remainder filled in from reference TRBV19 and TRBJ2-7): DGGITQSPKYLFRKEGQNVTLSCEQNLNHDAMYWYRQDPGQGLRLIYYSQIVNDFQKGDIAEGYSVSREKKESFPLTVTSAQKNPTAFYLCASSPGLAGYEQYFGPGTRLTVT.

A few counts support this clone. The chain links TRBV10-1 to TRBJ1-1; TRBD1 aligns across 10 bases. V shed 9 bases, J shed 3 bases, and the junction held 4 bases outside the gene matches. Germline-derived CDR1 and CDR2 are WNHNN and SYGVQD (reference sequence). The CDR3 spans 13 residues. CDR3 DNA sequence: TGCGCCAGTGCGGGACAGGGGCACACTGAAGCTTTCTTT. It is translated as CASAGQGHTEAFF.

The chain links TRBV10-2 to TRBJ2-2; TRBD2 agrees at 7 bases. Germline CDR1 reads WSHSY; CDR2 reads SAAADI. With V trimmed by 8 bases and J by 0 bases, 3 bases remained unmatched. The CDR3 sequence is 14 residues long. The CDR3: CASRTRANTGELFF. As DNA, the CDR3 is TGCGCCAGCCGGACTAGGGCGAACACCGGGGAGCTGTTTTTT.

Only a few counts were recorded for this clone. The rearrangement links TRBV7-9 to TRBJ1-2, with D possibly matching TRBD1 (5 bases). Trimming pared 2 bases from V and 1 base from J, leaving 11 bases between. Germline V gene data show CDR1 as SEHNR and CDR2 as FQNEAQ (reference sequence). The CDR3 is made up of 15 amino acids. The chain's CDR3 is CASSLQGRINYGYTF. For the CDR3, the DNA is TGTGCCAGCAGCTTACAGGGAAGAATTAACTATGGCTACACCTTC.

This chain connects TRBV7-6 to TRBJ1-3; 7 nucleotides match TRBD1. CDR3 length equals 21 residues. The germline V gene encodes CDR1 SGHVS and CDR2 FNYEAQ. The trim removed 2 bases at V and 0 bases at J, leaving 19 bases unmatched. CDR3 nucleotides: TGTGCCAGCAGCTTAAGATTCTTGTCCCGGGACAGCGCCAACTCTGGAAACACCATATATTTT. This encodes CASSLRFLSRDSANSGNTIYF.

This rearrangement joins TRBV2 to TRBJ2-7, with TRBD1 as a possible D gene (5 bases). The CDR3 is 13 residues long. Germline V gives CDR1 SNHLY, CDR2 FYNNEI. V lost 1 base and J lost 1, with 5 bases in between. The CDR3 sequence: CASSEGQSYEQYF. The DNA for the CDR3 is TGTGCCAGCAGTGAAGGACAGTCCTACGAGCAGTACTTC.

This clone was found a few times. The rearrangement uses TRBV27 and TRBJ2-2, with 10 bases aligning to TRBD2. Looked up from germline, CDR1 is MNHEY and CDR2 is SMNVEV (reference sequence). V shed 3 bases and J 6 bases; nucleotides not matched to a gene: 7. This CDR3 is built from 16 residues. CDR3 bases: TGTGCCAGCAGTTTTCGGTCTAGCGGGAGTGCCGGGGAGCTGTTTTTT. Amino acid sequence: CASSFRSSGSAGELFF.

The V and J genes are TRBV7-3 and TRBJ1-1; possibly TRBD1 for D (6 bases). The V gene lost 5 bases and the J gene lost 5 bases, with 12 bases spanning the gap. CDR1 is SGHTA and CDR2 is FQGTGA in the germline V gene. The CDR3 spans 13 residues. The DNA for the CDR3 is TGTGCCAGCAGCCAAGGGGGGGGGACTGAAGCTTTCTTT. The encoded protein is CASSQGGGTEAFF.

V and J are TRBV19 and TRBJ2-3; D might be TRBD2 (6 bases). This CDR3 is built from 14 residues. The V and J ends lost 6 bases and 2 bases respectively, with 12 bases between them. From germline, CDR1 is LNHDA and CDR2 SQIVND (reference sequence). CDR3 bases: TGTGCCAGTAGACAACGACTAGACACAGATACGCAGTATTTT. This codes for CASRQRLDTDTQYF.

The V gene is TRBV30, the J gene TRBJ2-5; TRBD1 matches 8 bases. Trimming at V came to 5 bases and at J to 5 bases, leaving 10 bases not matched to a gene. The CDR3 runs to 14 residues. Germline V gene sequence: CDR1 GTSNPN, CDR2 SVGIG (reference sequence). The CDR3 DNA follows: TGTGCCTGGCGACGACAGGGGTGGCCGGAGACCCAGTACTTC. This sequence encodes CAWRRQGWPETQYF.

This clone showed up just a few times. The V gene is TRBV7-2, the J gene TRBJ2-4; 7 bases map to TRBD1. J was trimmed by 1 base and V by 2 bases; bases with no gene match: 14. The CDR3 is 19 amino acids. Per germline, CDR1 SGHTA and CDR2 FQGNSA. CDR3 bases: TGTGCCAGCAGCTTAAGGGGGACAGAGATAATATTTGCCAAAAACATTCAGTACTTC. Its translation: CASSLRGTEIIFAKNIQYF.

Here the CDR3 reads CASSLSRGYEQYF. DNA of the CDR3: TGTGCCAGCAGTCTTTCCCGCGGCTACGAGCAGTACTTC. The chain has TRBV27 and TRBJ2-7; no reliable D call. V lost 5 bases and J lost 3, with 11 bases in between. CDR1 and CDR2 (germline): MNHEY, SMNVEV (reference sequence). The CDR3 consists of 13 residues.

The gene calls are TRBV30 and TRBJ2-5; no definite D call. The germline V gene has CDR1 GTSNPN and CDR2 SVGIG (reference sequence). CDR3 length: 12 residues. With 3 bases removed from V and 0 bases from J, the gap between germline ends came to 5 bases. The CDR3 coding sequence is TGTGCCTGGAGCCCCAACCAAGAGACCCAGTACTTC. As protein: CAWSPNQETQYF.

The gene calls are TRBV5-1 and TRBJ1-2; no clear D. The CDR3 extends over 14 amino acids. Between the trimmed V and J ends, which lost 4 bases and 4 bases, there was a span of 14 bases. CDR1 SGHRS and CDR2 YFSETQ come from the germline V gene. The CDR3 DNA reads TGCGCCAGCAGCCCCAACTCGGGAGTCTATGGCTACACCTTC. Residues: CASSPNSGVYGYTF.

This clone was picked up one time. This rearrangement joins TRBV5-1 to TRBJ2-5; 11 positions agree with TRBD2. The J call may be in error: the DNA end matches TRBJ2-7 better. The germline V gene has CDR1 SGHRS and CDR2 YFSETQ. The CDR3 totals 15 residues. For the CDR3, the DNA is TGCGCCAGCAGTTACCTAGCGGGAGGTGGTTACGAGCAGTACTTC. This sequence encodes CASSYLAGGGYEQYF.